This entry features one T cell receptor beta chain sequence. What it binds is not known. Germline loops: CDR1 MNHEY, CDR2 SVGAGI. The CDR3 runs to 13 residues. V was shortened by 6 bases and J by 7 bases, with 15 bases between the two germline ends. Some clones are missing from TCRdb's copy, which holds only in-frame ones; the method was immunoSEQ multiplex PCR. The sample carries fewer than 400,000 clones, 75% to 90% recorded once. This entry belongs to a study of cytomegalovirus exposure and HLA in healthy donors. Overall study: The use of the same platform for the 95 to 150 validation repertoires and the 550 to 700 first-cohort repertoires was reported by a later analysis.

The donors were members of the validation cohort comprising approximately 110 subjects, separate from the roughly 700-subject first cohort. Findings and limits, study-wide: Most sequenced TCRs were rare (though some public TCRs occurred in many donors). Around 160 TCR beta chains were listed as cytomegalovirus-associated.

Input material: PBMCs. This TCR was recovered from a woman under 30 in good health and CMV-seronegative. The chain uses TRBV6-5 and TRBJ1-1; no definite D call. CDR3 sequence: CASSEFQTVEAFF. The CDR3 coding sequence is TGTGCCAGCAGCGAATTCCAAACGGTTGAAGCTTTCTTT.